The 30 T cell receptor beta chains below all came from one sample that was sequenced in a study of shared clonotypes between healthy human individuals. Method: immunoSEQ multiplex PCR; TCRdb's copy keeps in-frame clones and lacks some. The profile shows some 1.5 million clones, about 98% of them singletons. Source material: naive CD4+ T cells sorted from blood. Sample subset: CD45RA+ positively selected. The receptor set was obtained from a man aged 30 to 45 in good health.

The J gene is TRBJ2-5, the V gene TRBV7-8; no reliable D call. CDR1 is SGHVS and CDR2 is FQNEAQ in the germline V gene. V dropped 1 base and J dropped 1 base, with 4 bases sitting between them. CDR3 length: 13 residues. Here the CDR3 DNA reads TGTGCCAGCAGCTTAGTACGCCAAGAGACCCAGTACTTC. This gives the protein CASSLVRQETQYF.

This clone was detected only once. Additional DNA sequences in this sample encode the identical CDR3. The CDR3 region has the DNA TGTGCCAGCAGCTTAGCTAGCGGGAGTTACGAGCAGTACTTC. Translated: CASSLASGSYEQYF. This chain uses TRBV7-6 with TRBJ2-7, with 9 positions matching TRBD2. V lost 0 bases, J lost 4 bases, and 1 base stayed unmatched. This CDR3 has 14 residues. Germline V gives CDR1 SGHVS, CDR2 FNYEAQ.

The genes are TRBV9 and TRBJ2-3, with D perhaps matching TRBD1 or TRBD2 (5 bases each). With 0 bases removed from V and 2 bases from J, the gap between germline ends came to 16 bases. The V gene's germline CDR1 is SGDLS and CDR2 YYNGEE. The CDR3 covers 17 residues. CDR3 loop: CASSVVRGADPTDTQYF. CDR3 DNA sequence: TGTGCCAGCAGCGTAGTAAGGGGAGCGGACCCCACAGATACGCAGTATTTT.

This rearrangement joins TRBV28 to TRBJ2-3, with a weak D call TRBD1 (6 bases). Germline CDR1 and CDR2: MDHEN and SYDVKM. V gave up 2 bases and J gave up 1 base, with 10 bases separating them. CDR3 length equals 15 residues. CDR3 region: CASSLMGAGTDTQYF. CDR3 sequence (DNA): TGTGCCAGCAGTTTAATGGGGGCAGGCACAGATACGCAGTATTTT. Based on the CDR3 plus reference TRBV28 and TRBJ2-3, the full variable domain is DVKVTQSSRYLVKRTGEKVFLECVQDMDHENMFWYRQDPGLGLRLIYFSYDVKMKEKGDIPEGYSVSREKKERFSLILESASTNQTSMYLCASSLMGAGTDTQYFGPGTRLTVL.

The chain uses TRBV19 and TRBJ1-5; 7 bases are shared with TRBD1. This CDR3 has 16 amino acids. Germline V gene data show CDR1 as LNHDA and CDR2 as SQIVND (reference sequence). Germline trimming cut 6 bases from V and 3 bases from J; bases unmatched to any gene: 11. The CDR3 DNA reads as TGTGCCAGTAGGGGCCCCCGGGGACAGACCAATCAGCCCCAGCATTTT. It encodes CASRGPRGQTNQPQHF.

V usage is TRBV11-2 and J usage is TRBJ2-6; D is unclear. Looked up from germline, CDR1 is SGHAT and CDR2 is FQNNGV. The CDR3 extends over 19 amino acids. V was cut by 3 bases and J by 0 bases, with 18 bases left in between. CDR3 DNA: TGTGCCAGCAGCTTTACTCCCCGCAGGCCCAGCTCTGGGGCCAACGTCCTGACTTTC. It codes for CASSFTPRRPSSGANVLTF. Full variable domain (outside the CDR3, taken from reference TRBV11-2 and TRBJ2-6): EAGVAQSPRYKIIEKRQSVAFWCNPISGHATLYWYQQILGQGPKLLIQFQNNGVVDDSQLPKDRFSAERLKGVDSTLKIQPAKLEDSAVYLCASSFTPRRPSSGANVLTFGAGSRLTVL.

This chain uses TRBV27 with TRBJ1-4; TRBD1 might be the D (5 bases). CDR1 and CDR2 (germline): MNHEY, SMNVEV (reference sequence). Trimming took off 3 bases at V and 5 bases at J, with 10 bases between the two ends. The length of the CDR3 is 14 residues. The CDR3 is CASSFAGVNEKLFF. DNA of the CDR3: TGTGCCAGCAGTTTTGCGGGGGTAAATGAAAAACTGTTTTTT.

This clone was picked up one time. This chain joins TRBV15 and TRBJ2-7; the D call may be TRBD1 or TRBD2 (5 bases each). Trimming left V 3 bases short and J 3 bases short, with 12 bases between. This CDR3 has 14 residues. Germline V gene sequence: CDR1 LNHNV, CDR2 YYDKDF (reference sequence). Written as DNA, the CDR3 is TGTGCCACCAGCAGGACTGGGGACCACTACGAGCAGTACTTC. Its translation: CATSRTGDHYEQYF.

This chain uses TRBV19 with TRBJ2-7; D may be TRBD1 (6 bases). Trimming removed 4 bases from V and 3 bases from J, with 16 bases in between. CDR3 length: 15 residues. The germline V gene encodes CDR1 LNHDA and CDR2 SQIVND (reference sequence). The CDR3 here is CASSTTTGLLYEQYF. The CDR3 nucleotides read TGTGCCAGTAGTACCACCACAGGGCTCCTCTACGAGCAGTACTTC.

The chain joins TRBV6-5 to TRBJ2-4, with D possibly being TRBD1 or TRBD2 (5 bases each). Trimming removed 6 bases from V and 8 bases from J, with 14 bases in between. The V gene's germline CDR1 is MNHEY and CDR2 SVGAGI. The CDR3 has 13 amino acids. CDR3 nucleotides: TGTGCCAGCAGCCGGGGACCCATAGACATTCAGTACTTC. Protein sequence: CASSRGPIDIQYF.

On this clone: The germline gene is not matched at one end of the junction; a read error may be the cause. The gene calls are TRBV5-1 and TRBJ1-5, with a possible D match to TRBD1 (6 bases). Germline V lookup: CDR1 SGHRS, CDR2 YFSETQ. The CDR3 consists of 14 residues. CDR3 nucleotides: TGCGCCAGCAGTTTGGGACACCTCAATCAGCCCCAGCATTTT. Translated: CASSLGHLNQPQHF.

V gene TRBV5-6 combines with J gene TRBJ1-5; D unclear. CDR3 size: 14 residues. V lost 2 bases to trimming and J lost 2 bases, with 8 bases between them. Germline V CDR1 and CDR2: SGHDT, YYEEEE. The CDR3 loop is CASSLGRGNQPQHF. In nucleotides, the CDR3 is TGTGCCAGCAGCTTAGGGCGGGGCAATCAGCCCCAGCATTTT. Based on the CDR3 plus reference TRBV5-6 and TRBJ1-5, the full variable domain is DAGVTQSPTHLIKTRGQQVTLRCSPKSGHDTVSWYQQALGQGPQFIFQYYEEEERQRGNFPDRFSGHQFPNYSSELNVNALLLGDSALYLCASSLGRGNQPQHFGDGTRLSIL.

This chain connects TRBV14 to TRBJ2-1; 10 bases are shared with TRBD1. J was trimmed by 10 bases and V by 5 bases; bases with no gene match: 8. This CDR3 is 14 amino acids long. CDR1 SGHDN and CDR2 FVKESK come from the germline V gene. The CDR3 nucleotides are TGTGCCAGCAGCTACCGGGACAGGGGACGCGAGCAGTTCTTC. Its translation is CASSYRDRGREQFF.

The gene calls are TRBV28 and TRBJ1-5; D is perhaps TRBD1 (6 bases). The CDR3 spans 16 residues. CDR1 and CDR2 from the germline V gene are MDHEN and SYDVKM. The V end lost 4 bases, the J end lost 2 bases, and 15 bases lay between the germline ends. In DNA form, the CDR3 reads TGTGCCAGCAGTTATGTCGGGGGCACAGGCAATCAGCCCCAGCATTTT. Amino acids: CASSYVGGTGNQPQHF. Based on the CDR3 plus reference TRBV28 and TRBJ1-5, the full variable domain is DVKVTQSSRYLVKRTGEKVFLECVQDMDHENMFWYRQDPGLGLRLIYFSYDVKMKEKGDIPEGYSVSREKKERFSLILESASTNQTSMYLCASSYVGGTGNQPQHFGDGTRLSIL.

The chain couples TRBV5-4 to TRBJ2-4, with a possible D match to TRBD1 (6 bases). The germline CDR1 and CDR2 sequences are SGHNT and YYREEE (reference sequence). The ends were cut back, 0 bases at V and 7 bases at J, with 11 bases in the middle. This CDR3 contains 14 residues. In nucleotides, the CDR3 is TGTGCCAGCAGCTTGGACAGGGAGTCGAACATTCAGTACTTC. This gives the protein CASSLDRESNIQYF.

Comments on this clone: No conserved phenylalanine or tryptophan is present at the end of the CDR3, so a read error is the likely explanation. It is unclear where the CDR3 begins or ends on the DNA, so no DNA is shown, and the CDR3 is as TCRdb lists it. The chain combines TRBV30 with TRBJ1-4. Germline loops: CDR1 GTSNPN, CDR2 SVGIG (reference sequence). From its first to its last residue, the CDR3 has 11 amino acids. CDR3 region: CAWRLRVLPSD.

This sequence joins TRBV6-5 and TRBJ2-5; D remains ambiguous. CDR1 and CDR2 (germline): MNHEY, SVGAGI. V shed 8 bases and J shed 2 bases, with 6 bases lying between them. This CDR3 contains 11 residues. The CDR3 DNA reads as TGTGCCAGCGCTGCGCAAGAGACCCAGTACTTC. Translation gives CASAAQETQYF.

This rearrangement joins TRBV5-4 to TRBJ2-7, with 13 bases aligning to TRBD2. The V segment lost 5 bases and the J segment 7 bases; nucleotides outside the gene matches: 9. The length of the CDR3 is 15 residues. Germline values: CDR1 SGHNT, CDR2 YYREEE (reference sequence). DNA for the CDR3: TGTGCCAGCAGTCACGAATCGGGACTAGCGGGGGAGCAGTACTTC. Its translation is CASSHESGLAGEQYF.

The chain joins TRBV7-2 to TRBJ2-7; a possible D gene is TRBD2 (6 bases). CDR3 length: 15 amino acids. V was shortened by 1 base and J by 0 bases, with 10 bases between the two germline ends. The germline CDR1 and CDR2 sequences are SGHTA and FQGNSA. The CDR3 is CASSLGDLSSYEQYF. Written as DNA, the CDR3 is TGTGCCAGCAGCTTAGGGGACTTGAGCTCCTACGAGCAGTACTTC.

V is TRBV6-6 and J is TRBJ1-2; D uncertain. The CDR3 is 13 residues long. The V and J ends lost 10 bases and 4 bases respectively, with 16 bases between them. Germline CDR1 is MNHNY and CDR2 is SVGAGI (reference sequence). The CDR3 region is CATSVRGGYGYTF. CDR3 DNA: TGTGCCACATCCGTCCGAGGAGGCTATGGCTACACCTTC.

As to this clone: Other nucleotide sequences in the sample specify the same CDR3. The V and J genes are TRBV5-1 and TRBJ2-7; D gene ambiguous. The germline CDR1 and CDR2 sequences are SGHRS and YFSETQ. This CDR3 contains 14 residues. V was trimmed by 0 bases and J by 2 bases, leaving 9 bases between them. In DNA form, the CDR3 reads TGCGCCAGCAGCTTGGCCGGGTCAGCCTACGAGCAGTACTTC. This translates into CASSLAGSAYEQYF. The full variable domain, completed using reference TRBV5-1 and TRBJ2-7, is KAGVTQTPRYLIKTRGQQVTLSCSPISGHRSVSWYQQTPGQGLQFLFEYFSETQRNKGNFPGRFSGRQFSNSRSEMNVSTLELGDSALYLCASSLAGSAYEQYFGPGTRLTVT.

This chain uses TRBV5-1 with TRBJ2-2; TRBD1 is a possible D gene (6 bases). CDR1 and CDR2 (germline): SGHRS, YFSETQ. The CDR3 is made up of 15 amino acids. Trimming shortened V by 1 base and J by 6 bases, and 13 bases separated the two germline ends. The DNA of the CDR3 is TGCGCCAGCAGCTTGTACGGACAGATTGCCGGGGAGCTGTTTTTT. Translating it yields CASSLYGQIAGELFF.

V and J are TRBV18 and TRBJ2-7, with 7 bases matching TRBD2. This CDR3 is built from 16 residues. The V segment lost 0 bases and the J segment 6 bases; nucleotides outside the gene matches: 11. The germline V gene encodes CDR1 KGHSH and CDR2 LQKENI. The CDR3 loop is CASSPPTRGSMSEQYF. The CDR3 nucleotides are TGTGCCAGCTCACCACCGACCCGCGGGAGTATGTCCGAGCAGTACTTC.

The rearrangement joins TRBV4-1 to TRBJ1-1, with D possibly TRBD1 on 6 matching bases. CDR1 is MGHRA, CDR2 YSYEKL, per germline. The CDR3 extends over 16 amino acids. V lost 1 base to trimming and J lost 0 bases, with 12 bases between them. The CDR3 spells CASSQGAGDMNTEAFF. CDR3 coding DNA: TGCGCCAGCAGCCAAGGGGCAGGGGACATGAACACTGAAGCTTTCTTT.

This chain connects TRBV5-6 to TRBJ1-1; maybe TRBD1 (5 bases). Trimming pared 6 bases from V and 5 bases from J, leaving 8 bases between. Germline CDR1 SGHDT, CDR2 YYEEEE. The CDR3 is 11 amino acids. In DNA form, the CDR3 reads TGTGCCAGCAACTGGGGGACTGAAGCTTTCTTT. Translation gives CASNWGTEAFF. The full variable domain, rest sourced from reference TRBV5-6 and TRBJ1-1, is DAGVTQSPTHLIKTRGQQVTLRCSPKSGHDTVSWYQQALGQGPQFIFQYYEEEERQRGNFPDRFSGHQFPNYSSELNVNALLLGDSALYLCASNWGTEAFFGQGTRLTVV.

The chain employs TRBV5-5 and TRBJ2-1, with D tentatively TRBD1 (6 bases). Trimming removed 2 bases at V and 12 bases at J, with 15 bases between. Germline CDR1 is SGHKS and CDR2 is YYEKEE (reference sequence). The CDR3 length is 13 residues. CDR3 nucleotide sequence: TGTGCCAGCAGCTTTACAGGGAGTGTTGTGCAGTTCTTC. Protein: CASSFTGSVVQFF.

The genes are TRBV6-5 and TRBJ2-7, with 7 nucleotides matching TRBD1. V lost 8 bases to trimming and J lost 3 bases; unmatched junction nucleotides: 10. Germline V gives CDR1 MNHEY, CDR2 SVGAGI. This CDR3 region has 14 residues. CDR3 nucleotide sequence: TGTGCCAGCCGGTTCGACAGGGATAACTACGAGCAGTACTTC. Translation: CASRFDRDNYEQYF.

This clone was seen once. This rearrangement joins TRBV28 to TRBJ1-1, with 7 positions matching TRBD1. V shed 2 bases, J shed 1 base, and the junction held 1 base outside the gene matches. Germline V lookup: CDR1 MDHEN, CDR2 SYDVKM. CDR3 length: 14 amino acids. The CDR3 loop reads CASSLQGGNTEAFF. The CDR3 region has the DNA TGTGCCAGCAGTTTACAGGGGGGGAACACTGAAGCTTTCTTT.

With respect to this clone: Other nucleotide sequences from this sample produce the same CDR3. The chain has TRBV28 and TRBJ2-1, with a weak D call TRBD2 (5 bases). The V end was cut by 5 bases, the J end by 0 bases, with 8 bases between. The CDR3 is made up of 14 amino acids. The germline gives CDR1 MDHEN, CDR2 SYDVKM. CDR3 in amino acids: CASSRGSSYNEQFF. Written as DNA, the CDR3 is TGTGCCAGCAGTAGAGGGAGCTCCTACAATGAGCAGTTCTTC.

The chain uses TRBV6-1 and TRBJ2-7; 7 nucleotides line up with TRBD2. This CDR3 has 15 residues. Germline V gene data show CDR1 as MNHNS and CDR2 as SASEGT. Trimming cost V 1 base and J 6 bases; bases outside gene matches: 9. The CDR3 loop is CASSEGASRESEQYF. The CDR3 DNA sequence: TGTGCCAGCAGTGAAGGGGCCTCGCGGGAGTCCGAGCAGTACTTC.